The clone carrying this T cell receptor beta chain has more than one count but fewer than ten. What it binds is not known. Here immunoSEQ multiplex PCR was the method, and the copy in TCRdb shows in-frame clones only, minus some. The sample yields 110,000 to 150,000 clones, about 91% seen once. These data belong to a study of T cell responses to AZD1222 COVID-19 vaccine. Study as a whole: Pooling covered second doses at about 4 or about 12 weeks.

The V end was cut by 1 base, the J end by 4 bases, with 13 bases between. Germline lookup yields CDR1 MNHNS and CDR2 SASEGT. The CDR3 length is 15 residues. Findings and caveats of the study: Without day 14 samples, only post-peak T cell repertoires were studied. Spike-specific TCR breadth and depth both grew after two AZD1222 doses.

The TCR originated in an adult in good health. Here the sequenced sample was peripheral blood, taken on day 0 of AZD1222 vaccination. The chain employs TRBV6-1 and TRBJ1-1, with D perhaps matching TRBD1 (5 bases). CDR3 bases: TGTGCCAGCAGTGAAGTTGGAGGGGTGGCCACTGAAGCTTTCTTT. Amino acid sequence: CASSEVGGVATEAFF.